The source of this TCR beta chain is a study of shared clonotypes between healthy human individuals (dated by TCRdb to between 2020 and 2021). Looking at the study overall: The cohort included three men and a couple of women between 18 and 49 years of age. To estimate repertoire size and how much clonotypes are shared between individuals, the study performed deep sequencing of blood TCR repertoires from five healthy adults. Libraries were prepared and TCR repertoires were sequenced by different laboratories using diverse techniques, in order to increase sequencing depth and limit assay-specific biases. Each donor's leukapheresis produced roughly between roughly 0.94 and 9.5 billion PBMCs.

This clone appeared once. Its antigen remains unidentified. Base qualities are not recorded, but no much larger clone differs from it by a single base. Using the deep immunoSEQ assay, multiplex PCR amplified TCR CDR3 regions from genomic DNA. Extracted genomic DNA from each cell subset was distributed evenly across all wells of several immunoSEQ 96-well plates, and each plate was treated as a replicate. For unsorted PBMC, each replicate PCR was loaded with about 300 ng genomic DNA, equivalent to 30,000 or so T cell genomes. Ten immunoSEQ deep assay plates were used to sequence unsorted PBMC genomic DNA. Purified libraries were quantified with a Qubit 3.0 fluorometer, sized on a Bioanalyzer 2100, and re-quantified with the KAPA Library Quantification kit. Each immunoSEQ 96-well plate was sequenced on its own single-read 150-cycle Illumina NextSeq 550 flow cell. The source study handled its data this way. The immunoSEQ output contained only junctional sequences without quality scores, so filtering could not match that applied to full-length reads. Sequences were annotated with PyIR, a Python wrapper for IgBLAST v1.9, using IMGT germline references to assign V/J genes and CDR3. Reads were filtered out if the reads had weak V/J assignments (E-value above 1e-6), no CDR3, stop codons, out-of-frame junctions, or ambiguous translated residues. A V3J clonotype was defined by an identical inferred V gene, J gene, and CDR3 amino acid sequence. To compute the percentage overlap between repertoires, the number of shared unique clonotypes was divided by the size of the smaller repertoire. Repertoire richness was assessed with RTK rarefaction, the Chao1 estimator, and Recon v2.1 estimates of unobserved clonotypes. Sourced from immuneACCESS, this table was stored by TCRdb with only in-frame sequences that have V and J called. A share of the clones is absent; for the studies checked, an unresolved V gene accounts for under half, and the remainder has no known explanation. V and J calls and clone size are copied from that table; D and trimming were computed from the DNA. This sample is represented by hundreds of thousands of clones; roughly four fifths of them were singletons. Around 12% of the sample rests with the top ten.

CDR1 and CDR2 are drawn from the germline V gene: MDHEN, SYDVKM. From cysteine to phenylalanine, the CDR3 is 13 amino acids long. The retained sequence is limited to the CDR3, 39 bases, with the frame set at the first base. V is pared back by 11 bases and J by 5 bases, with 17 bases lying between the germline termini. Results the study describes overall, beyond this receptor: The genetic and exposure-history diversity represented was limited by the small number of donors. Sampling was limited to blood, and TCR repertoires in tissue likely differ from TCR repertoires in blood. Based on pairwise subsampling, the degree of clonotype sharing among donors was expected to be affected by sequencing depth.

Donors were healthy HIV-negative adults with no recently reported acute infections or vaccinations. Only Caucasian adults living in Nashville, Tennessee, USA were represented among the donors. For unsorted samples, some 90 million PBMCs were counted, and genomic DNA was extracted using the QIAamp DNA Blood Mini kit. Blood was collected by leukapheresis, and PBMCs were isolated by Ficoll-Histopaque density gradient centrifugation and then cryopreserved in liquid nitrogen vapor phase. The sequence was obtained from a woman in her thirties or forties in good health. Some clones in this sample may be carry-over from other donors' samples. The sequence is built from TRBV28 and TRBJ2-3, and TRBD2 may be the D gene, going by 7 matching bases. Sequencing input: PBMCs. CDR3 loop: CAAKGEGLDTQYF. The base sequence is TGTGCCGCGAAGGGGGAGGGTTTAGATACGCAGTATTTT.